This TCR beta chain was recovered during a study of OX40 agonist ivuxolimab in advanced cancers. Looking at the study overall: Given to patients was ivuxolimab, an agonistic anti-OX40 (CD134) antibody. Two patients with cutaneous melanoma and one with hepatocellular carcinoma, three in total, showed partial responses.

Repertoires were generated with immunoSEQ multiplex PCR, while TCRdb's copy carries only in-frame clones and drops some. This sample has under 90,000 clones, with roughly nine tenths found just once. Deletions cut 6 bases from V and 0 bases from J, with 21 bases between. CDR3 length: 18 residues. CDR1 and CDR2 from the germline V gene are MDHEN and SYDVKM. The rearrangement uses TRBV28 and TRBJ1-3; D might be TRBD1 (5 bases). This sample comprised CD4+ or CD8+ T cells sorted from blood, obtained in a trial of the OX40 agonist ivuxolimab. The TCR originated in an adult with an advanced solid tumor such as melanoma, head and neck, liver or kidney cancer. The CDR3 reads CASSLSPGGRGSGNTIYF. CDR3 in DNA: TGTGCCAGCAGCCTTTCCCCGGGGGGGAGAGGCTCTGGAAACACCATATATTTT.